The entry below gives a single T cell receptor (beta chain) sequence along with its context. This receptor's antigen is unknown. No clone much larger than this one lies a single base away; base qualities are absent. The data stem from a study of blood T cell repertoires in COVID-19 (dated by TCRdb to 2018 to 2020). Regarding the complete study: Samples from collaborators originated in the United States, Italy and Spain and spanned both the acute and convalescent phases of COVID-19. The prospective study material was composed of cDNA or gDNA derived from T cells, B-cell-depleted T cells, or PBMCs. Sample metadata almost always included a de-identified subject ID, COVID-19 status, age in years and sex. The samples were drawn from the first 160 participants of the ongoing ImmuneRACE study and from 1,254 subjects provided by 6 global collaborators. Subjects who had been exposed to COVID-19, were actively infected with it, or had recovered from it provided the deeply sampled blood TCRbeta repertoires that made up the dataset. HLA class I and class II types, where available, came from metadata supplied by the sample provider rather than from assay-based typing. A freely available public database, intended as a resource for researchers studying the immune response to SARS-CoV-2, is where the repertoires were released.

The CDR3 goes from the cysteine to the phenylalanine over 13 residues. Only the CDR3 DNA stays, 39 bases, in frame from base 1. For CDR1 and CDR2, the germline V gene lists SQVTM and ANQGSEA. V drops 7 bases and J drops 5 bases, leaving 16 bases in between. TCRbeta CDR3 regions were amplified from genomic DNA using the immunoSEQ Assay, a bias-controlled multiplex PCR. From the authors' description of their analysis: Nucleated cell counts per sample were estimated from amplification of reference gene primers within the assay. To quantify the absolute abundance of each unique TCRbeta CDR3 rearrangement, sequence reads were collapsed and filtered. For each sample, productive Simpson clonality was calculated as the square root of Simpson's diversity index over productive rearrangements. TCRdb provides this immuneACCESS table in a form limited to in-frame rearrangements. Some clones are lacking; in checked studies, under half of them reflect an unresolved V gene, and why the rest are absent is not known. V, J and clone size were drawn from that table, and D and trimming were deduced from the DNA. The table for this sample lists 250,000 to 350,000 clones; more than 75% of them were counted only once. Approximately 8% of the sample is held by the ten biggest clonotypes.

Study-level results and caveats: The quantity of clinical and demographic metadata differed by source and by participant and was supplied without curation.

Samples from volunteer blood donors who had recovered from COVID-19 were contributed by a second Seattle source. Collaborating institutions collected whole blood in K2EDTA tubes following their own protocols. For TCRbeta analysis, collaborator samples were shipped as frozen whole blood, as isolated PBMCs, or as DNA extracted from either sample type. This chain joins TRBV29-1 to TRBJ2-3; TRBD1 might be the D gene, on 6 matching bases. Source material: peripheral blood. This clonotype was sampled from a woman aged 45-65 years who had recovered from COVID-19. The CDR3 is CSATQGPGDTQYF. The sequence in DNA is TGCAGCGCCACCCAGGGGCCGGGAGATACGCAGTATTTT.